This TCR beta chain came from a study of T cell responses to AZD1222 COVID-19 vaccine. Trimming removed 5 bases at V and 1 base at J, with 11 bases between. Germline V gives CDR1 LNHDA, CDR2 SQIVND (reference sequence). The CDR3 runs 14 residues. Study-wide results and caveats: At study baseline, merely several AZD1222 recipients were seropositive. Spike-specific TCR breadth and depth rose after two AZD1222 doses.

Comment on this clone: The antigen remains undetermined.

The table came from immunoSEQ multiplex PCR; TCRdb's copy has only in-frame clones and leaves some out. This table has around 150,000 clones, about 90% appearing once. The chain combines TRBV19 with TRBJ1-1; D may be TRBD1 (5 bases). Source: peripheral blood, taken on day 0 of MenACWY control vaccination. The receptor comes from an adult in good health. CDR3 sequence: CASSPRDENTEAFF. CDR3 bases: TGTGCCAGTAGTCCGCGGGACGAGAACACTGAAGCTTTCTTT.